The clone carrying this T cell receptor beta chain was seen a few times. The record originates from a study of regulatory T cells in long-lasting Graves disease. The CDR3 runs to 12 residues. Trimming at V came to 6 bases and at J to 2 bases, leaving 3 bases not matched to a gene. Germline loops: CDR1 SQVTM, CDR2 ANQGSEA. Time point specified: newly diagnosed GD, antithyroid drugs for less than 3 months. PBMC-derived RNA was used for the TCR library. TCR beta libraries were built with iRepertoire HTBI primers and Arm-PCR of CDR3 regions. Via MiXCR, TCRdb re-called the multiplex PCR reads, giving one row per CDR3 protein. The table includes some 450,000 distinct CDR3 sequences, roughly 17% detected once. The same data also went into a second study, on T cells in Graves' hyperthyroidism and ophthalmopathy.

This TCR derives from a woman aged 30 to 39 with Graves disease. Sequenced here: peripheral blood mononuclear cells (PBMCs), sampled at new diagnosis, from a patient treated with antithyroid drugs. The J gene is TRBJ2-5, the V gene TRBV29-1; 7 bases align to TRBD1. The CDR3 DNA is TGCAGCGTAGCGACAGGGCAAGAGACCCAGTACTTC. Protein: CSVATGQETQYF.